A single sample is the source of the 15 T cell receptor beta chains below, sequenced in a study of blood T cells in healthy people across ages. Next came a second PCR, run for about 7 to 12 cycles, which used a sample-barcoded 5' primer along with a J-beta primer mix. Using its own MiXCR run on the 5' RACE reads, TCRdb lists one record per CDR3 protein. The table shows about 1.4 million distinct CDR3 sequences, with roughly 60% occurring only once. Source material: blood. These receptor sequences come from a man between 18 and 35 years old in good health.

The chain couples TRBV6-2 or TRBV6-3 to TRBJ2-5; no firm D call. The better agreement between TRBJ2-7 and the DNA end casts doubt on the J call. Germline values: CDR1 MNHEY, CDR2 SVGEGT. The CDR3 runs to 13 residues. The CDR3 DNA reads TGTGCCAGCAGTACAACCACAGTCGACGAGCAGTACTTC. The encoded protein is CASSTTTVDEQYF.

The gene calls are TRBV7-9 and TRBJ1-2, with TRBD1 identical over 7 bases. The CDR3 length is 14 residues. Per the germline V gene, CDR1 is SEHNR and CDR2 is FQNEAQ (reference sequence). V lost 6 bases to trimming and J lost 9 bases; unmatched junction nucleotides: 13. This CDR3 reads CASRETGLLSSYTF. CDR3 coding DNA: TGTGCCAGCAGGGAGACAGGGCTTTTGAGTAGCTACACCTTC.

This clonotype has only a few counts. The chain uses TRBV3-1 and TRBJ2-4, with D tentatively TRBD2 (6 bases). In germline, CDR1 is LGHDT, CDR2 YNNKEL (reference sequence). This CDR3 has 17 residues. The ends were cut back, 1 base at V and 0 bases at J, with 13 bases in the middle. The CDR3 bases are TGTGCCAGCAGCCAAGGGGGCCAGGGACTAGCCAAAAACATTCAGTACTTC. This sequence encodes CASSQGGQGLAKNIQYF.

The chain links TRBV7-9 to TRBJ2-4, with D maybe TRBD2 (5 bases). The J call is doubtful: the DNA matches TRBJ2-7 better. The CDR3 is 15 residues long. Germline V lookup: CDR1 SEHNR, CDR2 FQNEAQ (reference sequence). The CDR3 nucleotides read TGTGCCAGCAGCTCCCCGGAGGATCCCAGCTACGAGCAGTACTTC. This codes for CASSSPEDPSYEQYF.

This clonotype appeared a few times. The CDR3 loop reads CASSPLGATNEQFF. The CDR3 coding sequence is TGCGCCAGCAGCCCCCTGGGCGCCACCAATGAGCAGTTCTTC. The rearrangement links TRBV5-1 to TRBJ2-1; no clear D gene. Trimming stripped 4 bases from V and 6 bases from J, with 14 bases between. The V gene's germline CDR1 is SGHRS and CDR2 YFSETQ. The CDR3 totals 14 residues.

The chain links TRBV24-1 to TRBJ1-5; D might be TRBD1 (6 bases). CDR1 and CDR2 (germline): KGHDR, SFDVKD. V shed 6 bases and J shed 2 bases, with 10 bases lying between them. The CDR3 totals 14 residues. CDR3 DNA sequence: TGTGCCACCAGTACGACAGGCGGCAATCAGCCCCAGCATTTT. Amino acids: CATSTTGGNQPQHF.

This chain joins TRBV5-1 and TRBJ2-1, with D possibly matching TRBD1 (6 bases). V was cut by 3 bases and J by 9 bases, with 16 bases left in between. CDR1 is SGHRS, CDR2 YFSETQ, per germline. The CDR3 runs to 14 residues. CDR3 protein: CASSWGTSGGEQFF. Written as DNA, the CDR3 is TGCGCCAGCAGCTGGGGGACAAGCGGAGGTGAGCAGTTCTTC.

CDR3 in amino acids: CSARSRQGPYNEQFF. In DNA form, the CDR3 reads TGCAGCGCCCGGAGCCGACAGGGACCCTACAATGAGCAGTTCTTC. This chain links TRBV29-1 with TRBJ2-1, with 7 bases fitting TRBD1. The CDR3 runs 15 residues. In germline, CDR1 is SQVTM, CDR2 ANQGSEA. Losses at the gene ends were 7 bases for V and 2 bases for J; bases not matched to a gene: 11.

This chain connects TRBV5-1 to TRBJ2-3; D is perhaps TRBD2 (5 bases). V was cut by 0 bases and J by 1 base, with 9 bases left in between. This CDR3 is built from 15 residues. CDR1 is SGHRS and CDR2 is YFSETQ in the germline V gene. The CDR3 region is CASSLARDGTDTQYF. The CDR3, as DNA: TGCGCCAGCAGCTTGGCTCGGGATGGCACAGATACGCAGTATTTT.

CDR3 DNA: TGTGCCAGCAGCCAAGATCTAGGCGGACAGGGGGCAGATACGCAGTATTTT. Amino acid sequence: CASSQDLGGQGADTQYF. The rearrangement uses TRBV3-1 and TRBJ2-3, with TRBD1 identical over 10 bases. With V trimmed by 0 bases and J by 4 bases, 7 bases remained unmatched. Germline assignment: CDR1 LGHDT and CDR2 YNNKEL (reference sequence). The CDR3 contains 17 residues.

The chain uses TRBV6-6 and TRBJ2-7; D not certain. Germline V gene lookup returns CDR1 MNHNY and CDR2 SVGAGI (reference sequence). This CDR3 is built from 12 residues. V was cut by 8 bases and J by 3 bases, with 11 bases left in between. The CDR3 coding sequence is TGTGCCAGCCGGGCAGAGCACTACGAGCAGTACTTC. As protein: CASRAEHYEQYF.

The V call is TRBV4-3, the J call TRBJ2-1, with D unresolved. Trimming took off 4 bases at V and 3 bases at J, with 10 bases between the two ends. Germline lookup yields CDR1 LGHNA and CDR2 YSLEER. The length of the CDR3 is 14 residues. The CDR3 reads CASSLNTDYNEQFF. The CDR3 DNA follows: TGCGCCAGCAGCCTCAATACTGACTACAATGAGCAGTTCTTC.

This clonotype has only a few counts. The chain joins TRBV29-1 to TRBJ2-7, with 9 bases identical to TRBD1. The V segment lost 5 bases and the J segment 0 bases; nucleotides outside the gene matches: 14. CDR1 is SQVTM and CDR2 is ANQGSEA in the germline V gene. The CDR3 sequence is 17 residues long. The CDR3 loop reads CSVPRDGTGPFSYEQYF. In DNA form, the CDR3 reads TGCAGCGTTCCCCGCGATGGGACAGGGCCGTTCTCCTACGAGCAGTACTTC.

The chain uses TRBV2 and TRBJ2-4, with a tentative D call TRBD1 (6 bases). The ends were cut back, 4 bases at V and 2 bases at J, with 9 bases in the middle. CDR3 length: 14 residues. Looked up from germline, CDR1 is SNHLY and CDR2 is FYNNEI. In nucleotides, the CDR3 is TGTGCCAGCAGTGGAACAGGGACCAAAAACATTCAGTACTTC. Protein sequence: CASSGTGTKNIQYF.

The CDR3 sequence is CASSQDRQGRQPQHF. The CDR3 coding sequence is TGCGCCAGCAGCCAAGATCGGCAGGGCAGACAGCCCCAGCATTTT. The rearrangement joins TRBV4-1 to TRBJ1-5; perhaps TRBD1 as D (5 bases). Germline loops: CDR1 MGHRA, CDR2 YSYEKL. CDR3 length equals 15 residues. Trimming took off 0 bases at V and 7 bases at J, with 13 bases between the two ends.